A selection of T cell receptor beta chains follows, all from one sample in a study of blood T cell repertoires in COVID-19. Clones were sequenced by immunoSEQ multiplex PCR, and TCRdb holds only the in-frame ones, with some missing. This sample has 250,000 to 300,000 clones; 87% occur once, and the top ten carry roughly 2%. The specimen was peripheral blood. The receptors originated from a woman aged 45-65 years who had recovered from COVID-19. The CDR3 runs from the conserved cysteine through the conserved F or W. D genes are given only for firm matches. Clone size is not always given. Where it is, it says once, few, many or a class for expanded clones.

>TRBJ2-1|NA|TRBV19|14|TRBD2
TGTGCCAGTCAAAAACGGACTAGCGGCAATGAGCAGTTCTTC
CASQKRTSGNEQFF
>TRBJ2-7|NA|TRBV6-6|14|TRBD2
TGTGCCAGCAGAATCCTAGCGGGAGACCCCGAGCAGTACTTC
CASRILAGDPEQYF
>TRBJ2-3|NA|TRBV6-2/TRBV6-3|14|NA
TGTGCCAGCAGTTCTAGCGTGAGTACAGATACGCAGTATTTT
CASSSSVSTDTQYF
>TRBJ1-1|NA|TRBV7-2|17|NA
TGTGCCAGCAGCTCCACACCACGGGGTCTGTCGGGCACTGAAGCTTTCTTT
CASSSTPRGLSGTEAFF
>TRBJ2-3|NA|TRBV27|12|NA
TGTGCCAGCAGTATCGGTTCAGATACGCAGTATTTT
CASSIGSDTQYF
>TRBJ2-7|NA|TRBV27|13|NA
TGTGCCAGCAGCCGAGCTGGGAGCTACGAGCAGTACTTC
CASSRAGSYEQYF
>TRBJ2-1|once|TRBV5-4|15|TRBD2
TGTGCCAGCAGCTTGGACGCGGGAGTTTTCAATGAGCAGTTCTTC
CASSLDAGVFNEQFF
>TRBJ1-2|NA|TRBV7-6|15|NA
TGTGCCAGCAGCTTAGAAGTGGCCCCCTCCTATGGCTACACCTTC
CASSLEVAPSYGYTF
>TRBJ1-6|NA|TRBV19|13|NA
TGTGCCAGTGCAGGGTCCAGGAATTCACCCCTCCACTTT
CASAGSRNSPLHF
>TRBJ1-1|NA|TRBV27|14|NA
TGTGCCAGCAGTTTTTACGAGGGGAACACTGAAGCTTTCTTT
CASSFYEGNTEAFF
>TRBJ1-5|NA|TRBV10-3|13|NA
TGTGCCATCAACAGGGACATCAATCAGCCCCAGCATTTT
CAINRDINQPQHF
>TRBJ2-1|NA|TRBV6-1|11|NA
TGTGCCAGCAAAACATGGAATGAGCAGTTCTTC
CASKTWNEQFF
>TRBJ2-2|NA|TRBV7-6|16|TRBD1
TGTGCCAGCTCCCCTCTATGGGCAGGGGGTAGAAGGGAGCTGTTTTTT
CASSPLWAGGRRELFF
>TRBJ2-3|few|TRBV7-2|17|TRBD2
TGTGCCAGCAGCCCCTTCCGCGGGGGGGCTAGCACAGATACGCAGTATTTT
CASSPFRGGASTDTQYF
>TRBJ2-2|NA|TRBV4-2|16|TRBD2
TGTGCCAGCAGCCAGGGACTAGCGGGAGGGCCCGGGGAGCTGTTTTTT
CASSQGLAGGPGELFF
>TRBJ2-7|NA|TRBV7-2|15|NA
TGTGCCAGCAGCTTGCCTGGACAGTTTATTTACGAGCAGTACTTC
CASSLPGQFIYEQYF
>TRBJ2-2|NA|TRBV9|14|TRBD1
TGTGCCAGCAGCGCACACAGGGGTGGCGGGGAGCTGTTTTTT
CASSAHRGGGELFF
>TRBJ1-2|NA|TRBV7-9|14|TRBD1
TGTGCCAGCAACGATTTCCAGGGGGCAAACGGCTACACCTTC
CASNDFQGANGYTF
>TRBJ1-2|once|TRBV29-1|11|TRBD1
TGCAGCGCGGGACAGGACTATGGCTACACCTTC
CSAGQDYGYTF
>TRBJ2-2|few|TRBV29-1|13|NA
TGCAGCGTTGACATGGTTAGCACCGGGGAGCTGTTTTTT
CSVDMVSTGELFF
>TRBJ1-5|NA|TRBV12-3/TRBV12-4|13|TRBD1
TGTGCCAGCAGTTTGAGGGGGCAACAGCCCCAGCATTTT
CASSLRGQQPQHF
>TRBJ2-7|NA|TRBV27|13|NA
TGTGCCAGCGCGAGCGCGCCTGGTTACGAGCAGTACTTC
CASASAPGYEQYF
>TRBJ2-3|NA|TRBV18|15|NA
TGTGCCAGCTCACCACGGGGCTCAGGGGTAGATACGCAGTATTTT
CASSPRGSGVDTQYF
>TRBJ1-2|NA|TRBV6-5|14|NA
TGTGCCAGCAGTTACTCGTCCGGGAGCGATGGCTACACCTTC
CASSYSSGSDGYTF
>TRBJ1-2|NA|TRBV6-5|14|NA
TGTGCCAGCATACGAGGGGACTCCTACTATGGCTACACCTTC
CASIRGDSYYGYTF